These 8 T cell receptor beta chains were all obtained from the same sample, sequenced in a study of T cell repertoires in aging, cancer and after chemotherapy. Multiplex touch-down PCR with TRB-A/B primers amplified rearranged V-D-J TRB sequences. TCRdb re-derived calls from the multiplex PCR reads in MiXCR, one entry per CDR3 protein. The table has under 8,500 distinct CDR3 sequences, over 25% seen once. The template was genomic DNA from peripheral blood, not RNA. Source material: blood. These receptor sequences come from a human donor with a blood cancer.

The table lists this clonotype with a few counts. The chain links TRBV7-2 to TRBJ2-1; D is perhaps TRBD1 or TRBD2 (5 bases each). V was pared by 2 bases and J by 11 bases, with 10 bases between. The germline V gene has CDR1 SGHTA and CDR2 FQGNSA. The CDR3 runs to 12 residues. Here the CDR3 reads CASSLKVGQQFF. The CDR3 DNA sequence: TGTGCCAGCAGCTTAAAGGTGGGACAGCAGTTCTTC.

This clonotype was found a few times. The rearrangement joins TRBV11-3 to TRBJ2-5, with D maybe TRBD1 (6 bases). This CDR3 spans 14 amino acids. In germline, CDR1 is SGHNT, CDR2 YENEEA. The V end was cut by 4 bases, the J end by 6 bases, with 15 bases between. The DNA of the CDR3 is TGTGCCAGCAGCTCTCAAACAGGGTTTAAGACCCAGTACTTC. This translates into CASSSQTGFKTQYF.

This clonotype was observed a handful of times. The gene calls are TRBV7-6 and TRBJ1-1; tentative D call: TRBD1 (5 bases). Germline V gene sequence: CDR1 SGHVS, CDR2 FNYEAQ. The CDR3 is 13 amino acids. The V end was cut by 5 bases, the J end by 3 bases, with 10 bases between. DNA for the CDR3: TGTGCCAGCAGCGTCGACAGCTACACTGAAGCTTTCTTT. It translates to CASSVDSYTEAFF.

With respect to this clonotype: A much larger clone sits a single nucleotide away, making a read error possible. The conserved final phenylalanine or tryptophan is absent from the CDR3, which likely points to a read error. The chain combines TRBV27 with TRBJ2-6; no definite D call. Per germline, CDR1 MNHEY and CDR2 SMNVEV (reference sequence). This CDR3 comprises 15 residues. Between the trimmed V and J ends, which lost 6 bases and 4 bases, there was a span of 13 bases. The CDR3 nucleotides read TGTGCCAGCAGCCTACTGCCCGTAGGGGCCAACGTCCTGACTTCC. It yields the protein CASSLLPVGANVLTS.

The chain joins TRBV5-6 to TRBJ1-6; D is ambiguous. V was clipped by 0 bases and J by 4 bases, with 8 bases between them. The length of the CDR3 is 15 residues. The germline V gene encodes CDR1 SGHDT and CDR2 YYEEEE. This chain's CDR3 is CASSLDRSYNSPLHF. CDR3 sequence (DNA): TGTGCCAGCAGCTTGGACCGTTCGTATAATTCACCCCTCCACTTT.

By frequency in the sample, this clonotype is large. The genes are TRBV30 and TRBJ2-5; 7 bases line up with TRBD2. Germline V gene sequence: CDR1 GTSNPN, CDR2 SVGIG (reference sequence). This CDR3 has 13 amino acids. Unmatched junction bases numbered 3, after V lost 0 bases and J lost 5 bases. CDR3 sequence (DNA): TGTGCCTGGAGTGTCTATAGCGGGGAGACCCAGTACTTC. Translating it yields CAWSVYSGETQYF.

The chain uses TRBV7-9 and TRBJ2-3; TRBD2 agrees at 14 bases. Germline lookup yields CDR1 SEHNR and CDR2 FQNEAQ (reference sequence). The CDR3 is 16 amino acids. Losses at the gene ends were 0 bases for V and 6 bases for J; bases not matched to a gene: 2. DNA of the CDR3: TGTGCCAGCAGCTTAGCGACTAGCGGGGGGGGGGATACGCAGTATTTT. Its translation: CASSLATSGGGDTQYF.

This clonotype is deemed medium-sized (0.01 to 0.1%). The CDR3: CAWSVNRGRDNEQFF. CDR3 bases: TGTGCCTGGAGTGTAAATCGGGGGAGGGACAATGAGCAGTTCTTC. V is TRBV30 and J is TRBJ2-1; 7 nucleotides line up with TRBD2. The CDR3 has 15 residues. The junction had 7 bases not matched to a gene; V was cut back by 0 bases and J by 5 bases. Germline V CDR1 and CDR2: GTSNPN, SVGIG (reference sequence).